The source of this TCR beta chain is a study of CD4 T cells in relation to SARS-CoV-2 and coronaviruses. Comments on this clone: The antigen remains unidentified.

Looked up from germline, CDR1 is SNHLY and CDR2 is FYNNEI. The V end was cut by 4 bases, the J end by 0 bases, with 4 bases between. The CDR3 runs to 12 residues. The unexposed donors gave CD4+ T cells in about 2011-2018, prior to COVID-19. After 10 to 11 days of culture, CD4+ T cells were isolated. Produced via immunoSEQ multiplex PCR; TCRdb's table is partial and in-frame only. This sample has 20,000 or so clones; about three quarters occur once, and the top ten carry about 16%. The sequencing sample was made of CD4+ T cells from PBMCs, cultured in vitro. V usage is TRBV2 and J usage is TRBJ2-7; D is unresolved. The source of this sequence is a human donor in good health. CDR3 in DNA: TGTGCCAGCAGTGGGGACTCCTACGAGCAGTACTTC. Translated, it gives CASSGDSYEQYF.